This record looks at one T cell receptor beta chain sequence and its context. Its antigen is undetermined. The investigators reverse transcribed all of the isolated RNA, so they sequenced expressed TCRB transcripts. Clones were read by immunoSEQ multiplex PCR, and TCRdb kept only the in-frame ones, dropping some. The sample consists of 300,000 to 450,000 clones, around 10% of them appearing once. This record comes from a study of beta chain features in type 1 diabetes. General study findings and limits: Shorter TCRB CDR3s, moderately but significantly so, marked every one of the four CD4+ subsets in Type 1 diabetes patients.

Germline V gene data show CDR1 as DFQATT and CDR2 as SNEGSKA (reference sequence). CDR3 size: 10 residues. Trimming stripped 6 bases from V and 6 bases from J, with 8 bases between. The sequenced sample was central memory CD4+ T cells from blood. The clonotype comes from a man aged 25-45 years with type 1 diabetes. The chain uses TRBV20-1 and TRBJ1-1; D is undetermined. The CDR3 is CSAGRSEAFF. As DNA, the CDR3 is TGCAGTGCAGGGCGATCTGAAGCTTTCTTT.